A selection of T cell receptor beta chains follows, all from one sample in a study of response to subunit inactivated influenza vaccine. Via MiXCR, TCRdb re-called the RT-PCR reads, giving one row per CDR3 protein. The sample gives hundreds of thousands of distinct CDR3 sequences, approximately 14% of which show up once; around 10% is in the top ten. The specimen comprised PBMCs from blood, sampled 12 days after vaccination. The receptors shown here come from a man between 50 and 59 years old who received an inactivated influenza vaccine. Both conserved end residues are part of each CDR3. D genes are given only for firm matches. Not all rows give a size; the values are once, few, many and, for expanded clones, a class.

J gene: TRBJ2-7; V gene: TRBV10-2; D gene: -; clone size: -; CDR3 protein: CASRNSLRTVSSYEQYF; CDR3 DNA: TGCGCCAGCAGGAACTCGTTAAGGACAGTTAGCTCCTACGAGCAGTACTTC
J gene: TRBJ2-3; V gene: TRBV11-2; D gene: -; clone size: -; CDR3 protein: CASSLFPGTAQYF; CDR3 DNA: TGTGCCAGCAGCTTATTCCCGGGGACGGCGCAGTATTTT
J gene: TRBJ2-2; V gene: TRBV29-1; D gene: -; clone size: -; CDR3 protein: CSVLWTDNWELFF; CDR3 DNA: TGCAGCGTTTTGTGGACGGACAACTGGGAGCTGTTTTTT
J gene: TRBJ2-7; V gene: TRBV7-9; D gene: TRBD2; clone size: -; CDR3 protein: CASSSTSESSEQYF; CDR3 DNA: TGTGCCAGCAGCTCGACTAGCGAGTCGTCCGAGCAGTACTTC
J gene: TRBJ2-1; V gene: TRBV4-2; D gene: -; clone size: -; CDR3 protein: CASGPGLLSYNEQFF; CDR3 DNA: TGTGCCAGCGGCCCTGGGCTACTCTCCTACAATGAGCAGTTCTTC
J gene: TRBJ2-1; V gene: TRBV18; D gene: -; clone size: -; CDR3 protein: CASSQGASRYNEQFF; CDR3 DNA: TGTGCCAGCTCACAAGGGGCTTCCCGCTACAATGAGCAGTTCTTC
J gene: TRBJ1-2; V gene: TRBV29-1; D gene: TRBD1; clone size: -; CDR3 protein: CSVDPGTGGDGYTF; CDR3 DNA: TGCAGCGTTGATCCCGGGACAGGGGGCGATGGCTACACCTTC
J gene: TRBJ1-5; V gene: TRBV7-2; D gene: -; clone size: few; CDR3 protein: CASSPDHRALNQPQHF; CDR3 DNA: TGTGCCAGCAGCCCGGACCATAGGGCCTTAAATCAGCCCCAGCATTTT
J gene: TRBJ1-6; V gene: TRBV5-1; D gene: TRBD1; clone size: -; CDR3 protein: CASSSSTGTDSPLHF; CDR3 DNA: TGCGCCAGCAGCTCCTCGACAGGGACCGATTCACCCCTCCACTTT
J gene: TRBJ2-1; V gene: TRBV7-2; D gene: TRBD2; clone size: -; CDR3 protein: CASSLVEASGTYNEQFF; CDR3 DNA: TGTGCCAGCAGCTTAGTCGAGGCTAGCGGGACTTACAATGAGCAGTTCTTC
J gene: TRBJ2-7; V gene: TRBV5-1; D gene: -; clone size: -; CDR3 protein: CASSLESGYEQYF; CDR3 DNA: TGCGCCAGCAGCTTGGAGTCAGGCTACGAGCAGTACTTC
J gene: TRBJ1-4; V gene: TRBV28; D gene: -; clone size: many; CDR3 protein: CASSLLVTREKLFF; CDR3 DNA: TGTGCCAGCAGTTTACTTGTAACGAGGGAAAAACTGTTTTTT
J gene: TRBJ2-7; V gene: TRBV20-1; D gene: -; clone size: few; CDR3 protein: CSARIPRGSYEQYF; CDR3 DNA: TGCAGTGCTAGAATCCCCCGGGGAAGCTACGAGCAGTACTTC
J gene: TRBJ2-2; V gene: TRBV19; D gene: -; clone size: -; CDR3 protein: CASSMDGFTNTGELFF; CDR3 DNA: TGTGCCAGTAGTATGGATGGATTCACGAACACCGGGGAGCTGTTTTTT
J gene: TRBJ2-1; V gene: TRBV28; D gene: -; clone size: few; CDR3 protein: CASSRDGTQFF; CDR3 DNA: TGTGCCAGCAGCCGGGACGGGACGCAGTTCTTC
J gene: TRBJ2-3; V gene: TRBV7-9; D gene: TRBD2; clone size: many; CDR3 protein: CASSYGLAGTTDTQYF; CDR3 DNA: TGTGCCAGCAGCTATGGACTAGCGGGGACTACAGATACGCAGTATTTT
J gene: TRBJ1-1; V gene: TRBV3-1; D gene: -; clone size: few; CDR3 protein: CASSQARAEAFF; CDR3 DNA: TGTGCCAGCAGCCAAGCGAGGGCCGAAGCTTTCTTT
J gene: TRBJ2-1; V gene: TRBV24-1; D gene: TRBD1; clone size: few; CDR3 protein: CATSGAGTGGLNEQFF; CDR3 DNA: TGTGCCACCAGCGGAGCCGGGACAGGGGGCCTCAATGAGCAGTTCTTC
J gene: TRBJ2-3; V gene: TRBV10-3; D gene: TRBD1; clone size: many; CDR3 protein: CATFHRGSTDTQYF; CDR3 DNA: TGTGCCACCTTTCACAGGGGTAGTACAGATACGCAGTATTTT
J gene: TRBJ2-5; V gene: TRBV20-1; D gene: TRBD2; clone size: once; CDR3 protein: CSAAGTSVQETQYF; CDR3 DNA: TGCAGTGCTGCCGGGACTAGCGTACAAGAGACCCAGTACTTC
J gene: TRBJ2-3; V gene: TRBV4-2; D gene: -; clone size: -; CDR3 protein: CASSQEGRLTQYF; CDR3 DNA: TGTGCCAGCAGCCAAGAGGGACGGCTAACGCAGTATTTT
J gene: TRBJ1-1; V gene: TRBV19; D gene: -; clone size: -; CDR3 protein: CASTSPGVGNTEAFF; CDR3 DNA: TGTGCCAGTACCTCTCCGGGGGTGGGAAACACTGAAGCTTTCTTT
J gene: TRBJ1-6; V gene: TRBV5-1; D gene: TRBD1; clone size: -; CDR3 protein: CASSIIQGANSPLHF; CDR3 DNA: TGCGCCAGCAGCATCATACAGGGGGCTAATTCACCCCTCCACTTT
J gene: TRBJ1-5; V gene: TRBV6-2/TRBV6-3; D gene: -; clone size: -; CDR3 protein: CASSYRDNQPQHF; CDR3 DNA: TGTGCCAGCAGTTACAGGGACAATCAGCCCCAGCATTTT
J gene: TRBJ2-2; V gene: TRBV4-3; D gene: TRBD1; clone size: few; CDR3 protein: CASSQGQGQRELFF; CDR3 DNA: TGCGCCAGCAGCCAAGGACAGGGTCAAAGGGAGCTGTTTTTT
J gene: TRBJ2-2; V gene: TRBV7-2; D gene: TRBD1; clone size: -; CDR3 protein: CASSQQGQGTGELFF; CDR3 DNA: TGTGCCAGCAGCCAACAGGGACAGGGCACCGGGGAGCTGTTTTTT
J gene: TRBJ2-2; V gene: TRBV29-1; D gene: -; clone size: few; CDR3 protein: CSVERGWNTGELFF; CDR3 DNA: TGCAGCGTTGAGCGGGGATGGAACACCGGGGAGCTGTTTTTT
J gene: TRBJ1-1; V gene: TRBV10-3; D gene: TRBD1; clone size: many; CDR3 protein: CAISRDRTNTEAFF; CDR3 DNA: TGTGCCATCAGTAGGGACAGGACGAACACTGAAGCTTTCTTT
J gene: TRBJ2-1; V gene: TRBV7-3; D gene: -; clone size: -; CDR3 protein: CASSLRGPGEQFF; CDR3 DNA: TGTGCCAGCAGCTTAAGGGGTCCAGGGGAGCAGTTCTTC
J gene: TRBJ2-2; V gene: TRBV5-1; D gene: -; clone size: many; CDR3 protein: CASSSTQGTGELFF; CDR3 DNA: TGCGCCAGCAGCTCGACTCAGGGCACCGGGGAGCTGTTTTTT
J gene: TRBJ2-3; V gene: TRBV12-3/TRBV12-4; D gene: -; clone size: few; CDR3 protein: CATLQGGTRTDTQYF; CDR3 DNA: TGTGCCACCCTACAGGGTGGGACACGAACAGATACGCAGTATTTT
J gene: TRBJ2-7; V gene: TRBV10-3; D gene: TRBD1; clone size: -; CDR3 protein: CAIAAGQDVLEQYF; CDR3 DNA: TGTGCCATCGCTGCCGGACAGGACGTTTTGGAGCAGTACTTC
J gene: TRBJ2-3; V gene: TRBV28; D gene: -; clone size: -; CDR3 protein: CASSLWAPPGGTDTQYF; CDR3 DNA: TGTGCCAGCAGTTTATGGGCGCCCCCGGGCGGCACAGATACGCAGTATTTT
J gene: TRBJ1-1; V gene: TRBV12-3/TRBV12-4; D gene: -; clone size: -; CDR3 protein: CASSLLGVNTEAFF; CDR3 DNA: TGTGCCAGCAGTTTACTAGGGGTGAACACTGAAGCTTTCTTT
J gene: TRBJ1-1; V gene: TRBV5-1; D gene: -; clone size: few; CDR3 protein: CASSLWPERKGTTNHAEAFF; CDR3 DNA: TGCGCCAGCAGCTTGTGGCCTGAGAGGAAGGGGACCACTAATCACGCTGAAGCTTTCTTT
J gene: TRBJ2-7; V gene: TRBV7-2; D gene: -; clone size: -; CDR3 protein: CATKRASSYEQYF; CDR3 DNA: TGTGCCACGAAAAGGGCAAGCTCCTACGAGCAGTACTTC
J gene: TRBJ1-6; V gene: TRBV20-1; D gene: -; clone size: few; CDR3 protein: CSASREGGNSPLHF; CDR3 DNA: TGCAGTGCCTCAAGGGAGGGGGGTAATTCACCCCTCCACTTT
J gene: TRBJ2-1; V gene: TRBV5-1; D gene: TRBD2; clone size: few; CDR3 protein: CASRPAGGSYNEQFF; CDR3 DNA: TGCGCCAGCAGGCCAGCGGGAGGCTCCTACAATGAGCAGTTCTTC
J gene: TRBJ2-5; V gene: TRBV20-1; D gene: -; clone size: many; CDR3 protein: CSAEEETQYF; CDR3 DNA: TGCAGTGCCGAGGAAGAGACCCAGTACTTC
J gene: TRBJ1-4; V gene: TRBV19; D gene: -; clone size: -; CDR3 protein: CASDDSTRGTNEKLFF; CDR3 DNA: TGTGCCAGCGACGACTCTACGAGGGGAACTAATGAAAAACTGTTTTTT
J gene: TRBJ2-1; V gene: TRBV19; D gene: -; clone size: few; CDR3 protein: CASSEYARFGNEQFF; CDR3 DNA: TGTGCCAGTAGCGAATATGCTAGATTTGGGAATGAGCAGTTCTTC
J gene: TRBJ2-3; V gene: TRBV4-1; D gene: -; clone size: -; CDR3 protein: CASSQARLQYF; CDR3 DNA: TGCGCCAGCAGCCAAGCTCGATTGCAGTATTTT
J gene: TRBJ2-7; V gene: TRBV6-2/TRBV6-3; D gene: TRBD1; clone size: -; CDR3 protein: CASRLLDRDEQYF; CDR3 DNA: TGTGCCAGCAGACTTCTAGACAGGGACGAGCAGTACTTC
J gene: TRBJ1-4; V gene: TRBV4-3; D gene: -; clone size: -; CDR3 protein: CASSQEAGGSNEKLFF; CDR3 DNA: TGCGCCAGCAGCCAAGAGGCCGGCGGGTCTAATGAAAAACTGTTTTTT
J gene: TRBJ1-2; V gene: TRBV12-3/TRBV12-4; D gene: TRBD1; clone size: -; CDR3 protein: CASSLDGQGIYGYTF; CDR3 DNA: TGTGCCAGCAGTTTAGATGGACAGGGGATCTATGGCTACACCTTC
J gene: TRBJ2-1; V gene: TRBV2; D gene: TRBD2; clone size: -; CDR3 protein: CASSRTSGTHNEQFF; CDR3 DNA: TGTGCCAGCAGCAGGACTAGCGGAACCCACAATGAGCAGTTCTTC
J gene: TRBJ1-2; V gene: TRBV20-1; D gene: -; clone size: few; CDR3 protein: CSASVGGVDYTF; CDR3 DNA: TGCAGCGCTTCCGTTGGGGGAGTCGACTACACCTTC
J gene: TRBJ1-6; V gene: TRBV11-2; D gene: TRBD1; clone size: many; CDR3 protein: CASSLRQGTDSPLHF; CDR3 DNA: TGTGCCAGCAGCCTGAGACAGGGTACCGATTCACCCCTCCACTTT
J gene: TRBJ2-3; V gene: TRBV20-1; D gene: TRBD2; clone size: many; CDR3 protein: CSASPSGRTDTQYF; CDR3 DNA: TGCAGTGCTAGTCCTAGCGGGCGAACAGATACGCAGTATTTT